Its frequency marks the clone carrying this TCR beta chain as large. The CDR3 loop spans 12 amino acids. Germline V gene lookup returns CDR1 SEHNR and CDR2 FQNEAQ (reference sequence). No participant had an acute infectious disease, and all were physically fit. The sample belongs to a study of CD8 T cells in cerebrospinal fluid in Alzheimer's disease. CSF cells were profiled by 10X single-cell V(D)J and 5' expression. From its re-call of the 10x single-cell sequencing reads, TCRdb lists each CDR3 protein once, without DNA. Its table lists over a thousand distinct CDR3 sequences. The TCR was taken from a human donor in good health. The genes are TRBV7-9 and TRBJ2-1. The sequenced sample consisted of cerebrospinal fluid. The CDR3 loop is CASSLDRYEQFF.